This T cell receptor (beta chain) was profiled in a study of technical replicates of blood from several donors (dated by TCRdb to 2016 to 2017). The library was prepared using the immunoSEQ multiplex PCR assay. Not all clones reach the TCRdb copy of this immuneACCESS table, which keeps in-frame sequences only. Checked studies attribute under half of the gap to unresolved V genes and leave the rest unexplained. The sample records roughly 15,000 clones, 80% to 90% of which are singletons. The top ten hold 12% of the sample. Deletion took 5 bases off V and 4 bases off J, with a span of 23 bases between the germline ends. Its CDR3 holds 18 amino acids, cysteine through phenylalanine. Only CDR3 DNA is held: 54 bases, read in frame from base 1. The germline V gene gives CDR1 as ENHRY and CDR2 as SYGVKD. In the case of this clone: This receptor's antigen is unknown. Qualities for individual bases were not recorded, and no much larger clone is one base off.

The sample was PBMCs. This receptor was obtained from a human donor in good health. The rearranged chain carries TRBV10-3 and TRBJ2-2; the D gene assignment is ambiguous. At the DNA level, the sequence is TGTGCCATCAGTCCACGAGAAACTACCAAGGTGTCCACCGGGGAGCTGTTTTTT. Its protein product is CAISPRETTKVSTGELFF.